This TCR beta chain was recorded in a study of cytomegalovirus exposure and HLA in healthy donors. This PCR relied on a set of 60 Vbeta primers and 13 Jbeta primers. Assay used: immunoSEQ multiplex PCR; TCRdb lists only in-frame clones, some missing. The sample shows about 130,000 clones, 80% of them seen only once. The junction had 9 bases not matched to a gene; V was cut back by 6 bases and J by 8 bases. This CDR3 has 13 residues. Germline CDR1 reads SQVTM; CDR2 reads ANQGSEA. The sequence was obtained from a man under 40 in good health and CMV-seronegative. The rearrangement uses TRBV29-1 and TRBJ2-4; 8 bases line up with TRBD1. The sequenced material came from PBMCs. DNA for the CDR3: TGCAGCGTCGAGAGTTACAGGGGGGACATTCAGTACTTC. Translated, it gives CSVESYRGDIQYF.